This passage covers 6 T cell receptor beta chains from one sample sequenced in a study of response to subunit inactivated influenza vaccine. TCRdb passed the RT-PCR reads through MiXCR, listing each CDR3 protein once. This sample yields about 500,000 distinct CDR3 sequences, of which approximately 7.2% are seen a single time; over 10% belongs to the top ten. The specimen comprised PBMCs from blood, sampled roughly 24 months after vaccination. These receptors were taken from a man aged 50-75 years who received an inactivated influenza vaccine.

The CDR3 spells CSARVHEGVAGELFF. The CDR3 region has the DNA TGCAGTGCTAGAGTGCATGAAGGGGTGGCCGGGGAGCTGTTTTTT. The rearrangement links TRBV20-1 to TRBJ2-2; a weak D match, TRBD1 (5 bases). This CDR3 region has 15 residues. The ends were cut back, 1 base at V and 6 bases at J, with 15 bases in the middle. Germline-derived CDR1 and CDR2 are DFQATT and SNEGSKA (reference sequence).

The J gene is TRBJ1-1, the V gene TRBV6-1; D is possibly TRBD1 (5 bases). CDR1 MNHNS and CDR2 SASEGT come from the germline V gene. V shed 6 bases and J shed 1 base, with 9 bases lying between them. The CDR3 has 13 amino acids. The CDR3, as DNA: TGTGCCAGCAGAAGGACACCGAACACTGAAGCTTTCTTT. It yields the protein CASRRTPNTEAFF.

The sample holds a few counts of this clonotype. The rearrangement links TRBV3-1 to TRBJ2-5; D uncertain. Germline-derived CDR1 and CDR2 are LGHDT and YNNKEL (reference sequence). The CDR3 has 13 amino acids. V lost 4 bases and J lost 5, with 11 bases in between. The CDR3 spells CASSPVSRETQYF. CDR3 DNA: TGTGCCAGCAGCCCCGTTTCACGGGAGACCCAGTACTTC.

The rearrangement links TRBV24-1 to TRBJ2-7; D remains unclear. V was clipped by 2 bases and J by 0 bases, with 10 bases between them. The CDR3 runs 15 residues. Germline assignment: CDR1 KGHDR and CDR2 SFDVKD. CDR3 sequence: CATSDSRLLSYEQYF. In DNA form, the CDR3 reads TGTGCCACCAGTGATTCGAGACTGCTCTCCTACGAGCAGTACTTC.

V usage is TRBV29-1 and J usage is TRBJ1-5; a weak D match, TRBD1 (5 bases). The CDR3 consists of 13 residues. The germline CDR1 and CDR2 sequences are SQVTM and ANQGSEA. The CDR3 loop is CATGTDSNQPQHF. The DNA of the CDR3 is TGCGCAACCGGGACGGATAGCAATCAGCCCCAGCATTTT.

This clonotype occurred a few times. The chain recombines TRBV5-1 with TRBJ2-7, with D hard to call. The V gene's germline CDR1 is SGHRS and CDR2 YFSETQ. The V end was cut by 0 bases, the J end by 0 bases, with 10 bases between. This CDR3 spans 15 amino acids. The CDR3 bases are TGCGCCAGCAGCTTGGGTCGGTCTACCTCCTACGAGCAGTACTTC. Its translation is CASSLGRSTSYEQYF.